This paragraph reports one TCR beta chain. The data originate from a study of tumor T cells in aggressive B-cell lymphoma. Germline lookup yields CDR1 SGHTA and CDR2 FQGNSA. This CDR3 contains 16 residues. Method: immunoSEQ multiplex PCR; TCRdb's copy keeps in-frame clones and lacks some. The sample includes 5,000 or so clones, roughly 90% of them seen just once. This clonotype was obtained from an adult with diffuse large B cell lymphoma. Sequencing used tumor tissue. The rearrangement joins TRBV7-2 to TRBJ2-5; TRBD2 aligns across 10 bases. The DNA end favors TRBJ2-7, so the J call may be wrong. The CDR3 sequence: CASSSRGQRGGYEQYF. The DNA for the CDR3 is TGTGCCAGCAGCTCCCGGGGACAGCGGGGGGGCTACGAGCAGTACTTC.